These 3 T cell receptor beta chains came from one sample sequenced in a study of blood T cell repertoires in COVID-19 (dated by TCRdb to between 2020 and 2021). The library was made by the immunoSEQ multiplex PCR assay. The immuneACCESS repertoire file appears here via TCRdb, limited to in-frame rearrangements. These files lack a portion of the clones; in checked studies, under half of the deficit traces to unresolved V genes, and the cause of the others is not known. The sample table holds fewer than 250,000 clones, of which roughly 86% were seen once. Approximately 3% of the sample comes from the top ten. The sequencing sample was made of peripheral blood. The receptors derive from a man in his 60s with acute or convalescent COVID-19.

The rearrangement uses TRBV12-3 or TRBV12-4 and TRBJ1-2; no clear D. Trimming took 4 bases from V and 2 from J, leaving 8 bases between them. The length of the CDR3 is 13 residues. The CDR3 DNA reads TGTGCCAGCAGTTCCAACACAAACTATGGCTACACCTTC. The encoded protein is CASSSNTNYGYTF.

This chain joins TRBV28 and TRBJ2-7; D is possibly TRBD1 (6 bases). Trimming left V 4 bases short and J 6 bases short, with 22 bases between. The V gene's germline CDR1 is MDHEN and CDR2 SYDVKM. The CDR3 is 16 residues long. CDR3 nucleotides: TGTGCCAGCAGTTGGCCTACGGACAGCCGGCTGGGCGAGCAGTACTTC. Its translation is CASSWPTDSRLGEQYF.

J is TRBJ1-4 and V is TRBV7-2; a possible D gene is TRBD1 (5 bases). Between the trimmed V and J ends, which lost 0 bases and 5 bases, there was a span of 13 bases. Germline-derived CDR1 and CDR2 are SGHTA and FQGNSA. CDR3 length: 16 amino acids. The CDR3 nucleotides read TGTGCCAGCAGCTTAGCACCCGGGACTGTGAATGAAAAACTGTTTTTT. Protein sequence: CASSLAPGTVNEKLFF.